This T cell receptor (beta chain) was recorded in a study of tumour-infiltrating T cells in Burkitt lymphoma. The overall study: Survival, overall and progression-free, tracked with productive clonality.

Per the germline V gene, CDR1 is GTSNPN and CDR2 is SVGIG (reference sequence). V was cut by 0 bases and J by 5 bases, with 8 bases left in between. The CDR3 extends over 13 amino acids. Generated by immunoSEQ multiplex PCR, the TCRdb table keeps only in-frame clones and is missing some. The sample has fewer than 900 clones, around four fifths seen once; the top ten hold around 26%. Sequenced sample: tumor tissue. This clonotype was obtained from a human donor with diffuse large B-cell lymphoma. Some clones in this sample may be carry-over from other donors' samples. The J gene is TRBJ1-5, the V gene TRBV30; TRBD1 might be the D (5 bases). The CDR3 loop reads CAWSVRGDQPQHF. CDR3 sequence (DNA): TGTGCCTGGAGTGTACGGGGGGATCAGCCCCAGCATTTT.